This T cell receptor (beta chain) was documented in a study of blood T cell repertoires in COVID-19. Study context: The cDNA or gDNA used as material had been derived from T cells, B-cell-depleted T cells, or PBMCs.

Authors' data handling: Reference gene primer amplification yielded estimated nucleated cell counts. Using immunoSEQ multiplex PCR, the repertoire was profiled, and TCRdb retains in-frame clones only, with some absent. That table supplies the V and J calls and clone size; D and trimming were determined from the DNA. Here the sample spans approximately 210,000 clones, 84% being singletons. Trimming removed 2 bases from V and 8 bases from J, with 16 bases in between. The CDR3 consists of 15 residues. Germline V gene sequence: CDR1 SEHNR, CDR2 FQNEAQ (reference sequence). What was sequenced was peripheral blood. The TCR was taken from a woman aged 50 to 65 with active or convalescent COVID-19. The genes are TRBV7-9 and TRBJ2-1; a weak D match, TRBD1 (6 bases). The CDR3 protein is CASSLRDGGADEQFF. The CDR3 nucleotides are TGTGCCAGCAGCTTAAGGGATGGGGGCGCGGATGAGCAGTTCTTC.